These 13 T cell receptor beta chains were all obtained from the same sample, sequenced in a study of blood T cell repertoires in COVID-19. The assay was immunoSEQ multiplex PCR, and TCRdb's table has in-frame clones only and misses some. The data show tens of thousands of clones, about 84% seen once. Input material: peripheral blood. Source of these receptors: a woman aged 70-85 years with acute or convalescent COVID-19.

The sample holds a few counts of this clone. The gene calls are TRBV27 and TRBJ2-6, with a weak D call TRBD2 (5 bases). The CDR3 totals 17 residues. CDR1 and CDR2 from the germline V gene are MNHEY and SMNVEV (reference sequence). Deletions cut 2 bases from V and 0 bases from J, with 11 bases between. DNA of the CDR3: TGTGCCAGCAGTTTAAGGGAGCCGAGCTCTGGGGCCAACGTCCTGACTTTC. It is translated as CASSLREPSSGANVLTF.

This chain connects TRBV7-2 to TRBJ1-4; D possibly corresponds to TRBD1 (6 bases). V was shortened by 5 bases and J by 6 bases, with 16 bases between the two germline ends. The length of the CDR3 is 15 residues. Germline-derived CDR1 and CDR2 are SGHTA and FQGNSA. CDR3 loop: CASSEGQPSDEKLFF. CDR3 nucleotide sequence: TGTGCCAGCAGCGAAGGACAGCCATCCGATGAAAAACTGTTTTTT. The variable domain in full, completed from reference TRBV7-2 and TRBJ1-4, reads GAGVSQSPSNKVTEKGKDVELRCDPISGHTALYWYRQSLGQGLEFLIYFQGNSAPDKSGLPSDRFSAERTGGSVSTLTIQRTQQEDSAVYLCASSEGQPSDEKLFFGSGTQLSVL.

CDR3 protein: CASSPQGQAKETQYF. Written as DNA, the CDR3 is TGTGCCAGCTCACCTCAAGGACAGGCCAAAGAGACCCAGTACTTC. J is TRBJ2-5 and V is TRBV18, with TRBD1 matching 7 bases. The V segment lost 3 bases and the J segment 3 bases; nucleotides outside the gene matches: 7. CDR1 and CDR2 from the germline V gene are KGHSH and LQKENI. The CDR3 consists of 15 residues.

This clone was counted a few times. The chain uses TRBV28 and TRBJ1-2; D is possibly TRBD1 (5 bases). This CDR3 is 15 amino acids long. Germline assignment: CDR1 MDHEN and CDR2 SYDVKM. V was trimmed by 4 bases and J by 1 base, leaving 13 bases between them. The CDR3 spells CASSSAGGFNYGYTF. CDR3 DNA: TGTGCCAGCAGTTCAGCGGGGGGGTTTAACTATGGCTACACCTTC.

This chain links TRBV5-1 with TRBJ1-2, with 12 bases lining up with TRBD1. The V and J ends lost 3 bases and 7 bases, in that order; junction bases with no gene match: 7. CDR1 and CDR2 from the germline V gene are SGHRS and YFSETQ. The CDR3 covers 15 residues. CDR3 loop: CASSSGQGATFGYTF. CDR3 DNA sequence: TGCGCCAGCAGCTCGGGACAGGGGGCAACTTTTGGCTACACCTTC.

This chain links TRBV13 with TRBJ1-2, with no clear D. V dropped 2 bases and J dropped 5 bases, with 6 bases sitting between them. CDR3 length: 12 residues. Germline V lookup: CDR1 PRHDT, CDR2 FYEKMQ (reference sequence). This CDR3 reads CASSLKQYGYTF. The CDR3 DNA reads TGTGCCAGCAGCTTAAAACAGTATGGCTACACCTTC.

The rearrangement uses TRBV9 and TRBJ2-5; TRBD1 aligns across 7 bases. The CDR3 contains 16 residues. Germline CDR1 SGDLS, CDR2 YYNGEE. V trimming: 4 bases; J trimming: 5 bases; junction bases outside the gene matches: 14. As DNA, the CDR3 is TGTGCCAGCAGCCCCCGACAGGGTCTCGGTCGGGAGACCCAGTACTTC. The encoded protein is CASSPRQGLGRETQYF.

The gene calls are TRBV6-5 and TRBJ2-5; 7 positions agree with TRBD2. The V gene end was trimmed by 6 bases and the J gene end by 5 bases; junction bases not matched to a gene: 9. The CDR3 is 14 amino acids. Germline-derived CDR1 and CDR2 are MNHEY and SVGAGI. The DNA of the CDR3 is TGTGCCAGCAGCACCGGGACTAAGCGGGAGACCCAGTACTTC. This encodes CASSTGTKRETQYF.

The chain employs TRBV10-2 and TRBJ1-5; 10 nucleotides align to TRBD1. This CDR3 has 15 amino acids. Germline loops: CDR1 WSHSY, CDR2 SAAADI. The junction had 12 bases not matched to a gene; V was cut back by 9 bases and J by 7 bases. This CDR3 is CASSTTGGAGQPQHF. In DNA form, the CDR3 reads TGCGCCAGTAGTACGACAGGGGGCGCGGGGCAGCCCCAGCATTTT.

The chain uses TRBV28 and TRBJ1-5; the match to TRBD1 covers 7 bases. Germline V lookup: CDR1 MDHEN, CDR2 SYDVKM. After removal of 6 bases from V and 4 bases from J, the junction contained 9 bases not matched to a gene. The CDR3 consists of 15 residues. CDR3 DNA sequence: TGTGCCAGCAGCCTAGTGGGACAGATGAATCAGCCCCAGCATTTT. Protein sequence: CASSLVGQMNQPQHF.

The chain employs TRBV5-5 and TRBJ2-5; TRBD2 is a possible D gene (6 bases). V gave up 7 bases and J gave up 4 bases, with 20 bases separating them. In germline, CDR1 is SGHKS, CDR2 YYEKEE (reference sequence). The CDR3 covers 15 residues. In nucleotides, the CDR3 is TGTGCCAGCCTGAGGGCAGGGCACGGGGGAGAGACCCAGTACTTC. This sequence encodes CASLRAGHGGETQYF.

The count of this clone is one. V and J are TRBV7-9 and TRBJ1-1, with D unclear. The CDR3 sequence is 14 residues long. V was clipped by 0 bases and J by 1 base, with 6 bases between them. Per germline, CDR1 SEHNR and CDR2 FQNEAQ (reference sequence). CDR3 sequence: CASSLAAQNTEAFF. CDR3 nucleotide sequence: TGTGCCAGCAGCTTAGCGGCCCAGAACACTGAAGCTTTCTTT.

This chain uses TRBV12-3 or TRBV12-4 with TRBJ1-2; tentative D call: TRBD1 (5 bases). The length of the CDR3 is 12 residues. The V and J ends lost 1 base and 8 bases respectively, with 8 bases between them. CDR3 sequence reads: CASSLEGRGYTF. In DNA form, the CDR3 reads TGTGCCAGCAGTTTAGAGGGGAGGGGCTACACCTTC.